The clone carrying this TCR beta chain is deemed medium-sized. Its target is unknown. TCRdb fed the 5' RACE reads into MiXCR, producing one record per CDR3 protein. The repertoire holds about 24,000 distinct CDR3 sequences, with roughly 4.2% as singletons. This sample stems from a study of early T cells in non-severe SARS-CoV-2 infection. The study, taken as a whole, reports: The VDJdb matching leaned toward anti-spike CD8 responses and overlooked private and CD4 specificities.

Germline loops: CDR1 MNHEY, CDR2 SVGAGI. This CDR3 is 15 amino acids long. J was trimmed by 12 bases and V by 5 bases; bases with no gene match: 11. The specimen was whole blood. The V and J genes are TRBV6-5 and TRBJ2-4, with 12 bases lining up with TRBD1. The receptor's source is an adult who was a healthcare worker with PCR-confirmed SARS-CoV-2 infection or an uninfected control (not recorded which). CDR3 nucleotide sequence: TGTGCCAGCAGTCGAAAGCCGGGACAGGGGGCTAATCAGTACTTC. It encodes CASSRKPGQGANQYF.